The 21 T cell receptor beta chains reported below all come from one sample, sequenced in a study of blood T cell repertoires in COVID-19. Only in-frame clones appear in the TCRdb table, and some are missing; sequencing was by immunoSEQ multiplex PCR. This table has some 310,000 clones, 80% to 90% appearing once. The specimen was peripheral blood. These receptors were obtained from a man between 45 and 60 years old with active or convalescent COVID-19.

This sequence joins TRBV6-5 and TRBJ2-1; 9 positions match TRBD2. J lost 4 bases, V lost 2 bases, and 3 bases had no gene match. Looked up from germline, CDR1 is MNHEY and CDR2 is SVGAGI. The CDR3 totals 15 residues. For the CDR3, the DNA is TGTGCCAGCAGTTACGCGGGGGGGGTATACAATGAGCAGTTCTTC. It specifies CASSYAGGVYNEQFF.

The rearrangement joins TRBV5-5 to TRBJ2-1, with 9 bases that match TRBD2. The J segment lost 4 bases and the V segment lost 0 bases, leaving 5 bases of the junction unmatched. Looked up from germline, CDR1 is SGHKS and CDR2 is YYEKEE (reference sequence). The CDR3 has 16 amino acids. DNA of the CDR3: TGTGCCAGCAGCTTGGGGTTTAGCGGGGGTTACAATGAGCAGTTCTTC. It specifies CASSLGFSGGYNEQFF.

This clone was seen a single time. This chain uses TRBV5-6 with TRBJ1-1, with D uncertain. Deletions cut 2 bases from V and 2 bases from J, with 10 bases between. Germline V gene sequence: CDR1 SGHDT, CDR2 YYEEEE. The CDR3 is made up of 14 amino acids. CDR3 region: CASSFFSGNTEAFF. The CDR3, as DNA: TGTGCCAGCAGCTTCTTCTCGGGTAACACTGAAGCTTTCTTT.

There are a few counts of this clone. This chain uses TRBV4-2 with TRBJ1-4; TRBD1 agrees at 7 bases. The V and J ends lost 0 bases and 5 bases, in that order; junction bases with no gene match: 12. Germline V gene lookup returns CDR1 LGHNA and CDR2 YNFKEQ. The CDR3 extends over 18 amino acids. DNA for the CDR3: TGTGCCAGCAGCCAAGAGAGGGTGACAGGGAGGAGGAATGAAAAACTGTTTTTT. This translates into CASSQERVTGRRNEKLFF.

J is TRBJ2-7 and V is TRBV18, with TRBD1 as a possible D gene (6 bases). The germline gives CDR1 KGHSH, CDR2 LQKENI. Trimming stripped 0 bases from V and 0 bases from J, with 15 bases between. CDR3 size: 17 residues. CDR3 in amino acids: CASSPPGAGSSSYEQYF. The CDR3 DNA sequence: TGTGCCAGCTCACCACCGGGGGCAGGGTCCAGCTCCTACGAGCAGTACTTC.

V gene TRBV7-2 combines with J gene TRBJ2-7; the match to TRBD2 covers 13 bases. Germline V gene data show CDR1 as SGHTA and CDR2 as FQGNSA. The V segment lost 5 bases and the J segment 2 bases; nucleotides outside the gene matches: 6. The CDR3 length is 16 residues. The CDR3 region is CASSVGLAGPTYEQYF. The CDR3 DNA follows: TGTGCCAGCAGCGTGGGACTAGCGGGGCCCACCTACGAGCAGTACTTC.

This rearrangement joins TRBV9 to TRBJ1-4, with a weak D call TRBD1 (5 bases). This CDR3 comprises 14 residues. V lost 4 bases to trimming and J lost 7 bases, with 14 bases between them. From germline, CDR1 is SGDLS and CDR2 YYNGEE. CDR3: CASSRRGISEKLFF. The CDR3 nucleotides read TGTGCCAGCAGCCGGCGGGGGATTAGTGAAAAACTGTTTTTT. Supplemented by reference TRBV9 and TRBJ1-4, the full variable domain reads DSGVTQTPKHLITATGQRVTLRCSPRSGDLSVYWYQQSLDQGLQFLIQYYNGEERAKGNILERFSAQQFPDLHSELNLSSLELGDSALYFCASSRRGISEKLFFGSGTQLSVL.

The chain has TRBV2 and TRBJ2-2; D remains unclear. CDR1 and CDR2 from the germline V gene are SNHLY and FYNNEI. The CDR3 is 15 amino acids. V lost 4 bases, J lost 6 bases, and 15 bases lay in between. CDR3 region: CASSVQTAVPGELFF. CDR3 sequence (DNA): TGTGCCAGCAGTGTTCAGACGGCGGTCCCCGGGGAGCTGTTTTTT.

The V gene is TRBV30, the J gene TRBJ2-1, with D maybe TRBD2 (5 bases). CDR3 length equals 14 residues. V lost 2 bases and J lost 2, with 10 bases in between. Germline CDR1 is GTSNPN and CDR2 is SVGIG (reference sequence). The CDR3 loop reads CAWSTGVAYNEQFF. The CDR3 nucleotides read TGTGCCTGGAGTACCGGGGTAGCCTACAATGAGCAGTTCTTC.

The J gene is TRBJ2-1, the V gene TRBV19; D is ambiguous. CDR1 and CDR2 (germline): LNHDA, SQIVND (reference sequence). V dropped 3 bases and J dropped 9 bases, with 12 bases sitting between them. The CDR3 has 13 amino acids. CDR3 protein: CASSIWQNGEQFF. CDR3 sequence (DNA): TGTGCCAGTAGTATTTGGCAGAATGGTGAGCAGTTCTTC.

The CDR3 DNA reads TGTGCCAGCAGCCCACAGGGGACCGCCCTTGAAGCTTTCTTT. Protein product: CASSPQGTALEAFF. The chain recombines TRBV3-1 (or the pseudogene TRBV3-2) with TRBJ1-1, with 7 bases matching TRBD1. Germline-derived CDR1 and CDR2 are LGHDT and YNNKEL (reference sequence). This CDR3 comprises 14 residues. Losses at the gene ends were 4 bases for V and 7 bases for J; bases not matched to a gene: 9.

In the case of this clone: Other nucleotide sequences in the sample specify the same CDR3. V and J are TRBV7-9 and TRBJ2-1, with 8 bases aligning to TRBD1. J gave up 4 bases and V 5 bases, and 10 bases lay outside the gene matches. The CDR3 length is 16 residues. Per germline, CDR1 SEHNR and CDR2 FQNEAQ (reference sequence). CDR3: CASSLAGTGNYNEQFF. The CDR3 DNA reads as TGTGCCAGCAGCCTCGCCGGGACAGGAAATTACAATGAGCAGTTCTTC.

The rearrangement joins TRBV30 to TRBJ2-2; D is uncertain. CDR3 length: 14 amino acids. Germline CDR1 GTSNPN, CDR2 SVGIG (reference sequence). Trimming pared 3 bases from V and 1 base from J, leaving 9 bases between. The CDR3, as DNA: TGTGCCTGGAGAGTGAGGTGGAACACCGGGGAGCTGTTTTTT. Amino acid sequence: CAWRVRWNTGELFF.

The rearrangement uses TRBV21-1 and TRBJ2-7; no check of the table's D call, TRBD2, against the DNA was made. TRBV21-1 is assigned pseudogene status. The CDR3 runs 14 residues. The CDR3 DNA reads TGTGCCAGCAGCAATACTAGCGGGGGTTACGAGCAGTACTTC. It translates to CASSNTSGGYEQYF.

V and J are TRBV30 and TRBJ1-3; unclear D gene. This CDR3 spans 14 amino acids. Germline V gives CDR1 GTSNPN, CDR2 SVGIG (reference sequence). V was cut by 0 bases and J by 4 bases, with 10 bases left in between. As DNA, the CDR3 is TGTGCCTGGAGTGTACTAGGGTCCGGAAACACCATATATTTT. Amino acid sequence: CAWSVLGSGNTIYF.

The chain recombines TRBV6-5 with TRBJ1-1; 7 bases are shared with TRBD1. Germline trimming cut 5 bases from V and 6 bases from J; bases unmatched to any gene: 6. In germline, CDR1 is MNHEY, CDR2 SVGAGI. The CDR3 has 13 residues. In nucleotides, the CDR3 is TGTGCCAGCAGTCCCCAGGGGGAGGCTGAAGCTTTCTTT. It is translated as CASSPQGEAEAFF.

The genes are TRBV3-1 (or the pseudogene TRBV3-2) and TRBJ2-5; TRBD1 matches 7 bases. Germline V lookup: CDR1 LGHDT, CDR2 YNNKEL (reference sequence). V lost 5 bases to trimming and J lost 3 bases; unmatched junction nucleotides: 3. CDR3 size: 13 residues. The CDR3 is CASSYGTEETQYF. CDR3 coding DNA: TGTGCCAGCAGCTACGGGACAGAAGAGACCCAGTACTTC.

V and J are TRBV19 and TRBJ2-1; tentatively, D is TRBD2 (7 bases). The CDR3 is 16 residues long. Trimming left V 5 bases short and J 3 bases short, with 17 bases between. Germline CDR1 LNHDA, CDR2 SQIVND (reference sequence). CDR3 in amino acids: CASSGNGGGGYNEQFF. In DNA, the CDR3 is TGTGCCAGTAGTGGAAACGGAGGGGGGGGCTACAATGAGCAGTTCTTC.

The CDR3 loop is CASRSGQPYSPLHF. In DNA, the CDR3 is TGTGCCAGCCGGTCGGGACAGCCTTATTCACCCCTCCACTTT. The chain is built from TRBV9 and TRBJ1-6; 7 nucleotides line up with TRBD1. Germline V lookup: CDR1 SGDLS, CDR2 YYNGEE. V was pared by 7 bases and J by 8 bases, with 9 bases of the junction left unmatched. The CDR3 is 14 amino acids.

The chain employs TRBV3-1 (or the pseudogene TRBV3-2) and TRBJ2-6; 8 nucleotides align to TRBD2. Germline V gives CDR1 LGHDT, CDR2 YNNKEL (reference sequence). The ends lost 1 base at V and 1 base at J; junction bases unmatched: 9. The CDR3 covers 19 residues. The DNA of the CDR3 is TGTGCCAGCAGCCAAGTGGTTCCGGGACTAGTTTCTGGGGCCAACGTCCTGACTTTC. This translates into CASSQVVPGLVSGANVLTF.

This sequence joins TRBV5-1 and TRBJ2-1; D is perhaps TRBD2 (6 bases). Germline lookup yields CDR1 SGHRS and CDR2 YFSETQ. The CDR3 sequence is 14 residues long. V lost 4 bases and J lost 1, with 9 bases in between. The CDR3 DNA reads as TGCGCCAGCAGCGCGGGACTGTCCTACAATGAGCAGTTCTTC. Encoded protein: CASSAGLSYNEQFF.